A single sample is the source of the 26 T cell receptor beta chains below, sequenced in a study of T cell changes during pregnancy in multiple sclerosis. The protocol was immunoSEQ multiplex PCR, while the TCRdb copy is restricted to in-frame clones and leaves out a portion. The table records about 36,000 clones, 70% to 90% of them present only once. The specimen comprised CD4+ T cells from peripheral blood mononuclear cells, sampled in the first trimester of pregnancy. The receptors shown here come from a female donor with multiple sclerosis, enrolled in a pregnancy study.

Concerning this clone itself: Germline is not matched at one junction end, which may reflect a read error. For the CDR3, the DNA is TGTACCTGGGCCGGGACAGTCGACACCGGGGAGCTGTTTTTT. Its protein product is CTWAGTVDTGELFF. The V and J genes are TRBV30 and TRBJ2-2, with TRBD1 identical over 7 bases. The CDR3 loop spans 14 amino acids. Germline CDR1 GTSNPN, CDR2 SVGIG (reference sequence). The variable domain in full, completed from reference TRBV30 and TRBJ2-2, reads SQTIHQWPATLVQPVGSPLSLECTVEGTSNPNLYWYRQAAGRGLQLLFYSVGIGQISSEVPQNLSASRPQDRQFILSSKKLLLSDSGFYLCTWAGTVDTGELFFGEGSRLTVL.

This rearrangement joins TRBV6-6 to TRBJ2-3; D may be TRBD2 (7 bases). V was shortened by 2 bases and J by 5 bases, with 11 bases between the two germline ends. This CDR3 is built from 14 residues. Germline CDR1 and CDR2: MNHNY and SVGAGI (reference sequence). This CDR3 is CASSYRGAGDTQYF. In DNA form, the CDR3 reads TGTGCCAGCAGTTACCGGGGGGCCGGAGATACGCAGTATTTT.

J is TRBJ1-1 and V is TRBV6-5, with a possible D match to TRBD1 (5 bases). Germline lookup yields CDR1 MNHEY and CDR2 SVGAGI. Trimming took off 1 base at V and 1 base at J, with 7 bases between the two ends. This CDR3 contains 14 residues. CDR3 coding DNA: TGTGCCAGCAGTTACTTAACAGGGAACACTGAAGCTTTCTTT. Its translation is CASSYLTGNTEAFF.

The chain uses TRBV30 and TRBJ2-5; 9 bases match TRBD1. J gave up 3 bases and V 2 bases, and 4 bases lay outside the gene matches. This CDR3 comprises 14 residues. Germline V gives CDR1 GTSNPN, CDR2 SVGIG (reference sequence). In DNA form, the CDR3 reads TGTGCCTGGAGTCGGGGACAGGGCGAAGAGACCCAGTACTTC. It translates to CAWSRGQGEETQYF.

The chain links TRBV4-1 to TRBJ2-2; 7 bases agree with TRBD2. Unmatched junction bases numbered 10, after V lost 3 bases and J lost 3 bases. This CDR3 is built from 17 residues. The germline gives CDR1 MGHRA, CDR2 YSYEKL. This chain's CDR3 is CASSQGRAGRDTGELFF. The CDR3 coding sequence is TGCGCCAGCAGCCAGGGCCGCGCGGGGAGGGACACCGGGGAGCTGTTTTTT.

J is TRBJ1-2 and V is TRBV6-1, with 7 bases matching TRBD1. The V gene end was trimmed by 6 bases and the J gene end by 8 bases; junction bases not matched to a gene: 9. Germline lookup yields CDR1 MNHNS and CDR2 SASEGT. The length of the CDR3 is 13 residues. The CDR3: CASSDRDRGGYTF. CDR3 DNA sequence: TGTGCCAGCAGCGACCGGGACAGAGGGGGCTACACCTTC.

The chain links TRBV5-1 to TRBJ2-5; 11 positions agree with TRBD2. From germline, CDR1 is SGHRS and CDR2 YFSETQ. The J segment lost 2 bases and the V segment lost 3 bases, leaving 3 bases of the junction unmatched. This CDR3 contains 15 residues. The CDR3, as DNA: TGCGCCAGCAGCTCGGGACTAGCGGTACAAGAGACCCAGTACTTC. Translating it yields CASSSGLAVQETQYF.

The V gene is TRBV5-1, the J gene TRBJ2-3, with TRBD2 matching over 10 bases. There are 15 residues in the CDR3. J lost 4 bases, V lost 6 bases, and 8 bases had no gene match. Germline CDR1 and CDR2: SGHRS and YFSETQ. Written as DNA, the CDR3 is TGCGCCAGCAAACAGGGGCTAGCGGGAGCAGATACGCAGTATTTT. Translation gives CASKQGLAGADTQYF.

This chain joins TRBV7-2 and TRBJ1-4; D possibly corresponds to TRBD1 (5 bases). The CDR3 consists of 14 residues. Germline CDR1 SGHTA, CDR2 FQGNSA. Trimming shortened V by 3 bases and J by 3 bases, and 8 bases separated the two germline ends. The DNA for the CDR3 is TGTGCCAGCAGCTTGGGGCAGCCTAATGAAAAACTGTTTTTT. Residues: CASSLGQPNEKLFF.

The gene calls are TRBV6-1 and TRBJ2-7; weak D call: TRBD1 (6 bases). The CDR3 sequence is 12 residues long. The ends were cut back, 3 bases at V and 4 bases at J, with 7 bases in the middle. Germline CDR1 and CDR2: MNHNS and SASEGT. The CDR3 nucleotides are TGTGCCAGCAGTGATCAGGGGTACGAGCAGTACTTC. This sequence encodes CASSDQGYEQYF.

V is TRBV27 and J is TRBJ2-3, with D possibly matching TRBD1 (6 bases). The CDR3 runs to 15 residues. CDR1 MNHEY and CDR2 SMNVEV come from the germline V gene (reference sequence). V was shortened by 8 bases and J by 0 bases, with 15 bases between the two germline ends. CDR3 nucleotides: TGTGCCAGCGGGCAGGGGATTAGAAGCACAGATACGCAGTATTTT. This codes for CASGQGIRSTDTQYF.

The CDR3 nucleotides read TGTGCCAGCAGCGTACACAGGGGGAAGAGCACAGATACGCAGTATTTT. Amino acids: CASSVHRGKSTDTQYF. J is TRBJ2-3 and V is TRBV7-9; 8 bases map to TRBD1. Germline trimming cut 5 bases from V and 0 bases from J; bases unmatched to any gene: 7. This CDR3 contains 16 residues. Germline CDR1 and CDR2: SEHNR and FQNEAQ (reference sequence).

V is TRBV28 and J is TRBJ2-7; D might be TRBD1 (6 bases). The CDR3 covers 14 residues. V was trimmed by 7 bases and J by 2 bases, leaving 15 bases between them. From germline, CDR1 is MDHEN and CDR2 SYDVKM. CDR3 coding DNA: TGTGCCAGCACTCCAGGGGTAGGGCCCTACGAGCAGTACTTC. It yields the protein CASTPGVGPYEQYF. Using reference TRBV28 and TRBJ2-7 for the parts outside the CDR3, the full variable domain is DVKVTQSSRYLVKRTGEKVFLECVQDMDHENMFWYRQDPGLGLRLIYFSYDVKMKEKGDIPEGYSVSREKKERFSLILESASTNQTSMYLCASTPGVGPYEQYFGPGTRLTVT.

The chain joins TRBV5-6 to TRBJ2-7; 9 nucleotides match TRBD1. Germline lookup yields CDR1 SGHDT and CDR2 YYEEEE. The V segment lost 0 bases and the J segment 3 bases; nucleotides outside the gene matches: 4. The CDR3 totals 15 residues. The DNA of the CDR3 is TGTGCCAGCAGCTTGGGGGGACAGGGTAACTACGAGCAGTACTTC. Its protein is CASSLGGQGNYEQYF.

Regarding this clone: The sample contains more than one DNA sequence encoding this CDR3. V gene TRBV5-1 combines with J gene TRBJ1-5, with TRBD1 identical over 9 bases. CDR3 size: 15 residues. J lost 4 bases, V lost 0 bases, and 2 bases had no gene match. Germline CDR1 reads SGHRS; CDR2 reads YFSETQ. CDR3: CASSLGGQGNQPQHF. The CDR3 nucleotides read TGCGCCAGCAGCTTGGGGGGACAGGGAAATCAGCCCCAGCATTTT. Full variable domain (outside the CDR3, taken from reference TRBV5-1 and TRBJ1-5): KAGVTQTPRYLIKTRGQQVTLSCSPISGHRSVSWYQQTPGQGLQFLFEYFSETQRNKGNFPGRFSGRQFSNSRSEMNVSTLELGDSALYLCASSLGGQGNQPQHFGDGTRLSIL.

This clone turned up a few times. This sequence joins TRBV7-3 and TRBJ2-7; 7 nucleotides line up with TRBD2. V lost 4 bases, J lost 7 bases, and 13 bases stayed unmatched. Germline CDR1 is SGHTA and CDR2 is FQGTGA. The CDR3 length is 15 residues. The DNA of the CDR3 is TGTGCCAGCAGCTCCCCACGCGGGAGTGCGGGGGAGCAGTACTTC. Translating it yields CASSSPRGSAGEQYF.

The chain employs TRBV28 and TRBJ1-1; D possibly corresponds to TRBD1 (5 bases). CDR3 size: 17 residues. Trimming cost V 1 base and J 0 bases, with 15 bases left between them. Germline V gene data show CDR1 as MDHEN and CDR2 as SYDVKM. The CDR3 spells CASSLLGPQVLNTEAFF. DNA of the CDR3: TGTGCCAGCAGTTTATTGGGGCCACAGGTCCTGAACACTGAAGCTTTCTTT.

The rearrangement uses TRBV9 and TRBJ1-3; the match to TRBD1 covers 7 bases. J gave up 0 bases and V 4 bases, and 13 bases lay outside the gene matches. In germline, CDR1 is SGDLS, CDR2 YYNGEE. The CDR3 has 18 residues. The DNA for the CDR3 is TGTGCCAGCAGCCCCTGGACAGGCTCCTTCCCCTCTGGAAACACCATATATTTT. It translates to CASSPWTGSFPSGNTIYF.

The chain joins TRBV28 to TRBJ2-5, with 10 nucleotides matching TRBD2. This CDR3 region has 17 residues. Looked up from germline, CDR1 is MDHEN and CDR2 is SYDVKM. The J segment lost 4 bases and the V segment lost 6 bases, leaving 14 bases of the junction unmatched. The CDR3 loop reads CASSPTSGRRRGETQYF. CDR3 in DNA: TGTGCCAGCAGCCCGACTAGCGGGCGACGAAGAGGAGAGACCCAGTACTTC.

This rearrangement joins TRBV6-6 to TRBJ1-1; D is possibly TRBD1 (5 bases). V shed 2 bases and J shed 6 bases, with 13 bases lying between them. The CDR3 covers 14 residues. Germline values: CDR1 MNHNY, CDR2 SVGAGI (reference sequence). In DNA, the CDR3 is TGTGCCAGCAGTTACAGGCCGGGGGTGGCTGAAGCTTTCTTT. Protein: CASSYRPGVAEAFF.

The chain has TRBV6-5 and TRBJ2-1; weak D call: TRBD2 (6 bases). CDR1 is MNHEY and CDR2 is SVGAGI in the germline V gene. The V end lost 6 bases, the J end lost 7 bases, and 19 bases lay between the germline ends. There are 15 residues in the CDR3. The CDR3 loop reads CASRPMAGGWNEQFF. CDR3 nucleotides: TGTGCCAGCAGACCGATGGCCGGGGGTTGGAATGAGCAGTTCTTC.

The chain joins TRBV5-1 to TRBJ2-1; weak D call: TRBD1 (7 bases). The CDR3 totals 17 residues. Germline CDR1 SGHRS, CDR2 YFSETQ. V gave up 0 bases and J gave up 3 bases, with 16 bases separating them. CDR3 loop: CASSLGQGDSYYNEQFF. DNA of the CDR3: TGCGCCAGCAGCTTGGGTCAGGGGGACTCTTACTACAATGAGCAGTTCTTC.

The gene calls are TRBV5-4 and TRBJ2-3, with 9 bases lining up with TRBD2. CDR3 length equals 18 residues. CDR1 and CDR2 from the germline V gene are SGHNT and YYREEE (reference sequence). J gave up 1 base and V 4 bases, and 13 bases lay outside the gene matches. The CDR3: CASSPPGVLAGGTDTQYF. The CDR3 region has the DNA TGTGCCAGCAGCCCCCCCGGAGTCTTAGCGGGAGGCACAGATACGCAGTATTTT.

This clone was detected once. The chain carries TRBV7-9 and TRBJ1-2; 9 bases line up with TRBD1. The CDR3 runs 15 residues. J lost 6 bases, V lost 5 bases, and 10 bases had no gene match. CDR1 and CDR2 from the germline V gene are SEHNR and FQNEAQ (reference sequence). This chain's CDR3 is CASSGAGTGYNGYTF. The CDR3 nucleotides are TGTGCCAGCAGCGGAGCGGGGACAGGGTATAATGGCTACACCTTC. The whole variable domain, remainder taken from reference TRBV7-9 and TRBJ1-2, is DTGVSQNPRHKITKRGQNVTFRCDPISEHNRLYWYRQTLGQGPEFLTYFQNEAQLEKSRLLSDRFSAERPKGSFSTLEIQRTEQGDSAMYLCASSGAGTGYNGYTFGSGTRLTVV.

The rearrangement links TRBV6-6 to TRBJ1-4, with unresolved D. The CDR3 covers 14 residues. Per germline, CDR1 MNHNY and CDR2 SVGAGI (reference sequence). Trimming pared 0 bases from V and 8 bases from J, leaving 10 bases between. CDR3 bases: TGTGCCAGCAGTTACTCGAAGAGGGAAGAAAAACTGTTTTTT. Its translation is CASSYSKREEKLFF.

CDR3 sequence reads: CASSPRSGGEQYF. In DNA form, the CDR3 reads TGTGCCAGCTCACCACGGTCAGGGGGCGAGCAGTACTTC. The V and J genes are TRBV18 and TRBJ2-7; 7 bases are shared with TRBD1. Losses at the gene ends were 1 base for V and 6 bases for J; bases not matched to a gene: 3. The CDR3 spans 13 residues. In germline, CDR1 is KGHSH, CDR2 LQKENI.